The rows below give T cell receptor beta chains drawn from one sample of a study of a mutant IDH1 vaccine in newly diagnosed glioma. Profiling relied on immunoSEQ multiplex PCR, and the TCRdb table lists in-frame clones only, not all of them. The sample lists roughly 54,000 clones; approximately 82% were seen once. Antigens of these TCRs are unknown. The sample was PBMCs, taken from a glioma patient whose treatment included an IDH1 peptide vaccine. Receptor source: a man aged 30 to 39 with glioma. Each CDR3 is given with its conserved first and last residue. Fields, in order: J gene, CDR3 length, clone size, V gene, D gene, CDR3 protein, CDR3 DNA. A D gene is named only where the DNA matches it firmly. Size is stated for part of the rows, as once, few or many counts, or as a class when the clone is expanded.

TRBJ1-3	16	NA	TRBV6-1	NA	CASSVALEGAGNTIYF	TGTGCCAGCAGTGTAGCGCTGGAGGGCGCTGGAAACACCATATATTTT
TRBJ2-1	17	NA	TRBV2	TRBD2	CASSGGGLAGSFREQFF	TGTGCCAGCAGTGGGGGCGGACTAGCGGGGAGCTTTAGGGAGCAGTTCTTC
TRBJ2-7	14	NA	TRBV27	NA	CASSFISPYYEQYF	TGTGCCAGCAGTTTTATATCACCCTACTACGAGCAGTACTTC
TRBJ1-2	17	NA	TRBV2	TRBD1	CASSIPGGTGVGYGYTF	TGTGCCAGCAGTATCCCCGGCGGGACAGGGGTTGGCTATGGCTACACCTTC
TRBJ1-6	12	NA	TRBV19	NA	CASTSGLIPLHF	TGTGCCAGTACCTCGGGGCTTATACCCCTCCACTTT
TRBJ1-5	17	NA	TRBV6-1	TRBD1	CASSEEWTGGSNQPQHF	TGTGCCAGCAGTGAAGAGTGGACAGGGGGCAGCAATCAGCCCCAGCATTTT
TRBJ2-3	17	once	TRBV4-1	TRBD1	CASSLTPPGQTADTQYF	TGCGCCAGCAGCTTGACGCCCCCGGGACAGACCGCAGATACGCAGTATTTT
TRBJ2-5	15	NA	TRBV2	TRBD1	CASSEMARGQETQYF	TGTGCCAGCAGTGAAATGGCCAGGGGGCAGGAGACCCAGTACTTC
TRBJ2-1	14	NA	TRBV5-4	NA	CASSLRGAVNEQFF	TGTGCCAGCAGCTTGCGGGGGGCGGTCAATGAGCAGTTCTTC
TRBJ1-6	14	NA	TRBV7-6	NA	CASSLRGDNSPLHF	TGTGCCAGCAGCTTAAGAGGAGATAATTCACCCCTCCACTTT
TRBJ2-7	15	NA	TRBV7-6	NA	CASSLVADFSYEQYF	TGTGCCAGCAGCTTAGTTGCCGACTTTTCCTACGAGCAGTACTTC
TRBJ1-5	15	NA	TRBV2	NA	CASSERGWGNQPQHF	TGTGCCAGCAGCGAAAGGGGATGGGGCAATCAGCCCCAGCATTTT
TRBJ1-4	16	NA	TRBV6-1	TRBD1	CASSEVVGTGGEKLFF	TGTGCCAGCAGTGAAGTCGTCGGGACAGGGGGCGAAAAACTGTTTTTT
TRBJ2-7	15	NA	TRBV6-1	TRBD1	CASSEDWTGPYEQYF	TGTGCCAGCAGTGAAGATTGGACAGGGCCCTACGAGCAGTACTTC
TRBJ2-5	15	NA	TRBV5-8	NA	CASSLDGGIQETQYF	TGTGCCAGCAGCTTGGACGGGGGAATTCAAGAGACCCAGTACTTC
TRBJ2-1	15	NA	TRBV10-3	NA	CAISEPGQVRNEQFF	TGTGCCATCAGTGAGCCGGGGCAGGTCCGGAATGAGCAGTTCTTC
TRBJ1-5	16	NA	TRBV16	NA	CASSPSRGSSNQPQHF	TGTGCCAGCAGTCCCTCCCGAGGGAGCAGCAATCAGCCCCAGCATTTT
TRBJ1-2	15	NA	TRBV19	NA	CASSIVFRLDYGYTF	TGTGCCAGTAGTATTGTTTTCAGGTTAGACTATGGCTACACCTTC
TRBJ2-7	11	NA	TRBV2	NA	CASITSYEQYF	TGTGCCAGCATTACGTCCTACGAGCAGTACTTC
TRBJ2-5	16	NA	TRBV6-5	TRBD2	CASSYWASGGEETQYF	TGTGCCAGCAGTTACTGGGCTAGCGGGGGGGAAGAGACCCAGTACTTC
TRBJ1-3	15	once	TRBV6-5	NA	CASSVGSNSGNTIYF	TGCGCCAGCAGTGTTGGGAGCAACAGTGGAAACACCATATATTTT
TRBJ1-2	13	NA	TRBV28	NA	CASSSLDVYGYTF	TGTGCCAGCAGTTCCCTAGACGTCTATGGCTACACCTTC
TRBJ2-6	14	NA	TRBV5-1	NA	CASHLNSGANVLTF	TGCGCCAGCCACCTTAACTCTGGGGCCAACGTCCTGACTTTC
TRBJ1-4	14	few	TRBV6-6	NA	CASSKQGGNEKLFF	TGTGCCAGCAGTAAACAGGGTGGTAATGAAAAACTGTTTTTT
TRBJ2-7	16	NA	TRBV11-2	TRBD2	CASSLLAGLASYEQYF	TGTGCCAGCAGCTTACTAGCGGGACTAGCTTCCTACGAGCAGTACTTC
TRBJ2-5	12	NA	TRBV5-4	NA	CASSSGLETQYF	TGTGCCAGCAGCTCAGGTCTTGAGACCCAGTACTTC
TRBJ2-6	15	once	TRBV2	TRBD1	CASGDSTSGANVLTF	TGTGCCAGCGGGGACAGCACCTCTGGGGCCAACGTTCTGACTTTC
TRBJ2-2	14	NA	TRBV19	NA	CASSPPRTTGELFF	TGTGCCAGTAGTCCTCCTCGGACCACCGGGGAGCTGTTTTTT
TRBJ2-7	17	NA	TRBV6-4	NA	CASSDSRRKRPSYEQYF	TGTGCCAGCAGTGACTCAAGAAGGAAGCGGCCCTCCTACGAGCAGTACTTC
TRBJ1-4	15	few	TRBV30	NA	CAWSTKGATNEKLFF	TGTGCCTGGAGTACCAAAGGCGCAACTAATGAAAAACTGTTTTTT
TRBJ2-5	16	NA	TRBV28	TRBD2	CASSSPGTSGSETQYF	TGTGCCAGCAGTTCCCCAGGGACTAGCGGGAGTGAGACCCAGTACTTC
TRBJ2-5	12	NA	TRBV29-1	NA	CSVQTPGETQYF	TGCAGCGTTCAGACTCCCGGGGAGACCCAGTACTTC
TRBJ1-1	12	NA	TRBV10-3	NA	CAIRGGLSEAFF	TGTGCCATCAGAGGGGGATTAAGTGAAGCTTTCTTT
TRBJ2-1	14	NA	TRBV27	NA	CASSPLRQDNEQFF	TGTGCCAGCAGTCCCCTACGGCAGGACAATGAGCAGTTCTTC
TRBJ1-3	15	once	TRBV27	NA	CASSLRAASQNTIYF	TGTGCCAGCAGCCTCAGGGCCGCGAGCCAAAACACCATATATTTT
TRBJ2-7	14	NA	TRBV4-1	NA	CASSHGRSSYEQYF	TGCGCCAGCAGCCACGGACGGAGCTCCTACGAGCAGTACTTC
TRBJ2-3	15	NA	TRBV9	TRBD2	CASSERTSGADTQYF	TGTGCCAGCAGCGAAAGGACTAGCGGGGCGGATACGCAGTATTTT
TRBJ2-1	13	NA	TRBV9	NA	CASSVSLYNEQFF	TGTGCCAGCAGCGTATCACTCTACAATGAGCAGTTCTTC
TRBJ2-5	16	NA	TRBV7-7	NA	CASSFTGTGGEETQYF	TGTGCCAGCAGCTTTACTGGAACAGGGGGGGAAGAGACCCAGTACTTC
TRBJ2-2	12	NA	TRBV19	NA	CASSRDTGELFF	TGTGCCAGTAGTAGGGACACCGGGGAGCTGTTTTTT
TRBJ1-5	12	NA	TRBV30	NA	CAWSVSGEPQHF	TGTGCCTGGAGTGTTTCTGGGGAGCCCCAGCATTTT
TRBJ2-3	12	NA	TRBV5-4	NA	CASSLGRDTQYF	TGTGCCAGCAGCTTGGGGCGAGATACGCAGTATTTT
TRBJ1-3	15	NA	TRBV18	NA	CASSPPGTSGNTIYF	TGTGCCAGCTCACCACCGGGTACTTCTGGAAACACCATATATTTT
TRBJ2-1	16	NA	TRBV10-1	NA	CASSESSPLGYNEQFF	TGCGCCAGCAGTGAGTCATCGCCTCTCGGGTACAATGAGCAGTTCTTC
TRBJ2-1	15	NA	TRBV7-9	TRBD1	CASIRWDRSYNEQFF	TGTGCCAGCATCCGATGGGACAGGTCCTACAATGAGCAGTTCTTC
TRBJ1-5	18	NA	TRBV7-7	NA	CASSFLQSVSRGNQPQHF	TGTGCCAGCAGCTTCCTCCAATCCGTGTCAAGGGGCAATCAGCCCCAGCATTTT
TRBJ2-5	16	NA	TRBV2	NA	CASRRHRDKREETQYF	TGTGCCAGCAGACGCCACCGGGACAAAAGAGAAGAGACCCAGTACTTC